These T cell receptor beta chains were read from a single sample in a study of T cell repertoires in cytomegalovirus infection. One entry per CDR3 protein, called by TCRdb with MiXCR from the reads. The table includes about 340,000 distinct CDR3 sequences, 25% to 30% detected once. Antigens for these TCRs are unknown. The sample here was cultured PBMCs, taken from culture after CMV antigen stimulation. Receptors were obtained from a human donor in good health (CMV status not recorded). Some clones in this sample may be carry-over from other donors' samples. Both conserved end residues are part of each CDR3. The D gene is left open where the match is weak. Some rows mark clone size as missing; the rest say once, few, many or name a class of expanded clone.

>TRBJ1-5|TRBV6-1|.|few
CASSLGGGSYQPQHF
TGTGCCAGCAGCCTCGGGGGGGGGAGTTATCAGCCCCAGCATTTT
>TRBJ1-2|TRBV5-6|.|many
CASSVGLPYGYTF
TGTGCCAGCAGCGTAGGACTCCCGTATGGCTACACCTTC
>TRBJ1-5|TRBV19|TRBD1|.
CASATGFNQPQHF
TGTGCCAGCGCGACAGGGTTTAATCAGCCCCAGCATTTT
>TRBJ2-2|TRBV9|.|.
CASSLLASTGELFF
TGTGCCAGCAGCCTACTAGCCTCCACCGGGGAGCTGTTTTTT
>TRBJ1-1|TRBV6-6|.|few
CASRVRENTEAFF
TGTGCCAGCAGAGTTCGAGAGAACACTGAAGCTTTCTTT
>TRBJ1-1|TRBV14|.|few
CASGWGGTEAFF
TGTGCCAGCGGATGGGGCGGCACTGAAGCTTTCTTT
>TRBJ2-3|TRBV19|.|.
CASSSGPRDTQYF
TGTGCCAGTAGTAGCGGCCCCAGGGATACGCAGTATTTT
>TRBJ1-2|TRBV11-2|.|.
CASSLVGPRGSGYTF
TGTGCCAGCAGCTTAGTAGGGCCCAGAGGATCTGGCTACACCTTC
>TRBJ1-5|TRBV6-4|.|.
CASSEAINQPQHF
TGTGCCAGCAGTGAGGCTATAAATCAGCCCCAGCATTTT
>TRBJ1-2|TRBV4-1|TRBD1|few
CASSQVPGQGIYGYTF
TGCGCCAGCAGCCAAGTACCGGGACAGGGGATCTATGGCTACACCTTC
>TRBJ2-5|TRBV2|.|.
CASSEGQAGGETQYF
TGTGCCAGCAGTGAAGGTCAAGCGGGCGGGGAGACCCAGTACTTC
>TRBJ1-1|TRBV12-3/TRBV12-4|.|few
CASSLRGGLFRSEAFF
TGTGCCAGCAGCTTAAGGGGAGGGCTTTTCCGGTCTGAAGCTTTCTTT
>TRBJ2-7|TRBV18|.|many
CASSLRDTLRHEQYF
TGTGCCAGCTCCCTTAGGGACACCCTGAGGCACGAGCAGTACTTC
>TRBJ1-2|TRBV6-1|.|few
CASSEASVSGYTF
TGTGCCAGCAGTGAAGCGTCCGTGAGCGGCTACACCTTC
>TRBJ2-7|TRBV29-1|.|few
CSVAGRNSYEQYF
TGCAGCGTTGCAGGAAGGAACTCCTACGAGCAGTACTTC
>TRBJ1-3|TRBV12-3/TRBV12-4|.|many
CASSFRGGTGNTIYF
TGTGCCAGCAGTTTTAGAGGGGGAACTGGAAACACCATATATTTT
>TRBJ1-2|TRBV7-8|.|.
CASSRNVRTVNYGYTF
TGTGCCAGCAGCCGAAATGTAAGGACGGTGAACTATGGCTACACCTTC
>TRBJ1-1|TRBV19|.|few
CASSSQGLGAFF
TGTGCCAGTAGTTCCCAGGGTCTTGGCGCTTTCTTT
>TRBJ1-1|TRBV20-1|.|.
CSARRRGSGTEAFF
TGCAGTGCTAGACGACGGGGAAGTGGAACTGAAGCTTTCTTT
>TRBJ1-1|TRBV7-9|TRBD1|many
CASSPTGTGQKAFF
TGTGCCAGCAGCCCAACCGGGACAGGCCAGAAAGCTTTCTTT
>TRBJ2-7|TRBV7-2|TRBD2|many
CASSPPAMAGGPAYEQYF
TGTGCCAGCAGCCCGCCCGCTATGGCGGGAGGGCCGGCCTACGAGCAGTACTTC
>TRBJ1-6|TRBV12-3/TRBV12-4|.|.
CASRMVGAPNSPLHF
TGTGCCAGCAGAATGGTAGGGGCGCCTAATTCACCCCTCCACTTT
>TRBJ1-6|TRBV9|.|.
CASSVAQRNNSPLHF
TGTGCCAGCAGCGTAGCTCAACGGAATAATTCACCCCTCCACTTT
>TRBJ1-2|TRBV7-6|.|few
CASSSTGNDGYTF
TGTGCCAGCAGCTCCACAGGGAACGATGGCTACACCTTC
>TRBJ1-1|TRBV7-3|.|.
CASSLVGAGDTEAFF
TGTGCCAGCAGCTTAGTTGGTGCAGGCGACACTGAAGCTTTCTTT
>TRBJ2-7|TRBV10-3|TRBD1|few
CASSGTGTGYEQYF
TGTGCCAGTTCGGGGACAGGGACGGGCTACGAGCAGTACTTC
>TRBJ1-4|TRBV11-2|.|.
CASSSLKGRLRANEKLFF
TGTGCCAGCAGCTCCTTAAAAGGCCGCCTAAGGGCGAATGAAAAACTGTTTTTT